A single sample gave rise to the 11 T cell receptor beta chains below, sequenced in a study of control samples from healthy donors and cancer patients. Assay used: immunoSEQ multiplex PCR; TCRdb lists only in-frame clones, some missing. The sample includes some 180,000 clones. The specimen was blood. These receptors came from a woman between 25 and 40 years old in good health.

The rearrangement joins TRBV3-1 (or the pseudogene TRBV3-2) to TRBJ1-2; D is uncertain. Germline assignment: CDR1 LGHDT and CDR2 YNNKEL (reference sequence). The CDR3 loop spans 12 amino acids. Trimming removed 1 base at V and 8 bases at J, with 8 bases between. Written as DNA, the CDR3 is TGTGCCAGCAGCCAAGTAACGTTCGGCTACACCTTC. This gives the protein CASSQVTFGYTF.

The J gene is TRBJ2-7, the V gene TRBV4-3; the D gene is possibly TRBD1 (6 bases). This CDR3 spans 15 amino acids. Trimming removed 1 base from V and 4 bases from J, with 14 bases in between. Germline V gene sequence: CDR1 LGHNA, CDR2 YSLEER. The CDR3, as DNA: TGCGCCAGCAGCCAAGGTCAGGGGATAGGGTACGAGCAGTACTTC. This translates into CASSQGQGIGYEQYF.

The chain is built from TRBV18 and TRBJ2-3; 10 bases are a match to TRBD2. With V trimmed by 3 bases and J by 0 bases, 9 bases remained unmatched. The CDR3 is 18 amino acids. Germline values: CDR1 KGHSH, CDR2 LQKENI. The CDR3 DNA sequence: TGTGCCAGCTCACCCCTACTAGCGGGGATAAGAAGCACAGATACGCAGTATTTT. This sequence encodes CASSPLLAGIRSTDTQYF.

The chain carries TRBV27 and TRBJ1-2; weak D call: TRBD1 (5 bases). CDR1 and CDR2 from the germline V gene are MNHEY and SMNVEV (reference sequence). V lost 5 bases, J lost 6 bases, and 13 bases lay in between. The CDR3 contains 13 residues. In DNA form, the CDR3 reads TGTGCCAGCAGTGCAAGCAGGGTCCATGGCTACACCTTC. Encoded protein: CASSASRVHGYTF.

The chain recombines TRBV9 with TRBJ1-3, with 8 bases lining up with TRBD1. Germline CDR1 SGDLS, CDR2 YYNGEE. Losses at the gene ends were 2 bases for V and 0 bases for J; bases not matched to a gene: 1. The CDR3 loop spans 15 amino acids. The CDR3 loop reads CASSVGTGSGNTIYF. The CDR3 DNA is TGTGCCAGCAGCGTGGGGACAGGCTCTGGAAACACCATATATTTT. Combining the CDR3 with reference TRBV9 and TRBJ1-3 gives the whole variable domain DSGVTQTPKHLITATGQRVTLRCSPRSGDLSVYWYQQSLDQGLQFLIQYYNGEERAKGNILERFSAQQFPDLHSELNLSSLELGDSALYFCASSVGTGSGNTIYFGEGSWLTVV.

The chain has TRBV27 and TRBJ1-5, with D possibly matching TRBD1 (6 bases). This CDR3 comprises 16 residues. Germline CDR1 is MNHEY and CDR2 is SMNVEV (reference sequence). V lost 5 bases, J lost 6 bases, and 20 bases lay in between. This CDR3 reads CASSGSPVQGSQPQHF. Written as DNA, the CDR3 is TGTGCCAGCAGTGGCTCCCCCGTACAGGGCAGTCAGCCCCAGCATTTT.

This chain connects TRBV5-4 to TRBJ2-4; 8 bases are shared with TRBD2. The CDR3 spans 13 residues. V shed 1 base, J shed 9 bases, and the junction held 3 bases outside the gene matches. Germline V gives CDR1 SGHNT, CDR2 YYREEE (reference sequence). The CDR3 reads CASSLQAGVIQYF. The CDR3 region has the DNA TGTGCCAGCAGCTTGCAAGCGGGGGTCATTCAGTACTTC.

The chain has TRBV7-2 and TRBJ1-2; D uncertain. V was shortened by 1 base and J by 6 bases, with 6 bases between the two germline ends. This CDR3 has 12 residues. CDR1 is SGHTA and CDR2 is FQGNSA in the germline V gene. The DNA of the CDR3 is TGTGCCAGCAGCTTAGAACATAATGGCTACACCTTC. Translating it yields CASSLEHNGYTF.

The rearrangement uses TRBV29-1 and TRBJ2-7; TRBD2 is a possible D gene (6 bases). V lost 3 bases to trimming and J lost 3 bases, with 9 bases between them. Germline-derived CDR1 and CDR2 are SQVTM and ANQGSEA. The CDR3 is 12 amino acids. Here the CDR3 reads CSVDWGGYEQYF. The CDR3 region has the DNA TGCAGCGTTGATTGGGGAGGCTACGAGCAGTACTTC.

The gene calls are TRBV19 and TRBJ1-5, with D possibly TRBD1 on 5 matching bases. V shed 7 bases and J shed 4 bases, with 20 bases lying between them. The CDR3 is 16 residues long. CDR1 LNHDA and CDR2 SQIVND come from the germline V gene (reference sequence). The chain's CDR3 is CASTDLLKGYNQPQHF. CDR3 DNA: TGTGCCAGTACGGACCTTTTGAAGGGGTATAATCAGCCCCAGCATTTT.

The chain couples TRBV4-1 to TRBJ1-1; D is undetermined. Germline values: CDR1 MGHRA, CDR2 YSYEKL. V lost 0 bases to trimming and J lost 11 bases, with 10 bases between them. CDR3 length: 12 amino acids. CDR3 nucleotides: TGCGCCAGCAGCCAAGATCTGGGGAACGCTTTCTTT. This sequence encodes CASSQDLGNAFF.